The entry below describes one TCR beta chain. The data derive from a study of blood T cell repertoires in COVID-19. Study summary: Sites in the United States, Italy and Spain provided acute and convalescent COVID-19 samples. T cells, B-cell-depleted T cells, or PBMCs provided the cDNA or gDNA that served as material.

As originally analysed: Estimation of nucleated cell counts relied on the amplification of reference gene primers. Profiled with immunoSEQ multiplex PCR; TCRdb holds only in-frame clones, not every one. V and J calls and clone size come straight from that table; D and trimming were deduced from the DNA. Among about 210,000 clones listed, about four fifths were seen once. This TCR derives from a man aged 55 to 70 with acute or convalescent COVID-19. Sequencing input: peripheral blood.

The CDR3 sequence: CASSSGGNQPQHF. The CDR3 nucleotides are TGTGCCAGCAGTTCCGGTGGCAATCAGCCCCAGCATTTT. V is TRBV28 and J is TRBJ1-5; D ambiguous. The V gene lost 4 bases and the J gene lost 2 bases, with 6 bases spanning the gap. This CDR3 has 13 amino acids. Per germline, CDR1 MDHEN and CDR2 SYDVKM. Together with reference TRBV28 and TRBJ1-5, the CDR3 gives the full variable domain: DVKVTQSSRYLVKRTGEKVFLECVQDMDHENMFWYRQDPGLGLRLIYFSYDVKMKEKGDIPEGYSVSREKKERFSLILESASTNQTSMYLCASSSGGNQPQHFGDGTRLSIL.